This entry lists 26 T cell receptor beta chains sequenced from one sample in a study of blood T cell repertoires in COVID-19. TCRdb's table, derived via immunoSEQ multiplex PCR, lists solely in-frame clones and lacks some. Of around 94,000 clones in the sample, around four fifths were seen once. The sequenced material came from peripheral blood. The receptor set was obtained from a man aged 35 to 55 with active or convalescent COVID-19.

The rearrangement links TRBV19 to TRBJ1-2; 11 bases map to TRBD1. There are 18 residues in the CDR3. Germline V gives CDR1 LNHDA, CDR2 SQIVND (reference sequence). V trimming: 5 bases; J trimming: 0 bases; junction bases outside the gene matches: 11. In DNA, the CDR3 is TGTGCCAGTAGTCCGCCCCCGGGACAGGGGGGCCCTAACTATGGCTACACCTTC. Protein product: CASSPPPGQGGPNYGYTF.

The chain is built from TRBV6-4 and TRBJ1-2; TRBD1 matches at 11 bases. From germline, CDR1 is MRHNA and CDR2 SNTAGT. With V trimmed by 5 bases and J by 3 bases, 5 bases remained unmatched. The CDR3 is 15 amino acids. CDR3 amino acids: CASSRTGGDYYGYTF. CDR3 nucleotide sequence: TGTGCCAGCAGTCGGACAGGGGGCGATTACTATGGCTACACCTTC.

This chain links TRBV6-5 with TRBJ2-2; 9 bases are a match to TRBD1. Unmatched junction bases numbered 8, after V lost 6 bases and J lost 6 bases. The CDR3 extends over 15 amino acids. The germline V gene has CDR1 MNHEY and CDR2 SVGAGI. CDR3 coding DNA: TGTGCCAGCAGGCCGACAGGGGGGGGTCCCGGGGAGCTGTTTTTT. It encodes CASRPTGGGPGELFF.

The chain carries TRBV7-9 and TRBJ1-1; possibly TRBD1 for D (6 bases). Germline CDR1 is SEHNR and CDR2 is FQNEAQ (reference sequence). This CDR3 contains 15 residues. V was cut by 2 bases and J by 0 bases, with 10 bases left in between. CDR3 region: CASSLRTAMNTEAFF. The DNA for the CDR3 is TGTGCCAGCAGCTTAAGGACAGCTATGAACACTGAAGCTTTCTTT.

This rearrangement joins TRBV2 to TRBJ2-2, with 10 bases matching TRBD2. The junction had 0 bases not matched to a gene; V was cut back by 4 bases and J by 1 base. CDR1 and CDR2 from the germline V gene are SNHLY and FYNNEI. The CDR3 extends over 15 amino acids. CDR3 nucleotides: TGTGCCAGCAGTGGGACTAGCGGGAACACCGGGGAGCTGTTTTTT. Encoded protein: CASSGTSGNTGELFF.

The chain combines TRBV4-3 with TRBJ2-5; D unclear. Germline V gene data show CDR1 as LGHNA and CDR2 as YSLEER. The CDR3 extends over 13 amino acids. V was cut by 2 bases and J by 7 bases, with 11 bases left in between. This CDR3 is CASSQQGVGTQYF. CDR3 nucleotide sequence: TGCGCCAGCAGCCAACAAGGAGTCGGGACCCAGTACTTC.

A remark on this clone: The sample carries other DNA sequences with the same CDR3. V and J are TRBV18 and TRBJ2-7, with 8 nucleotides matching TRBD1. From germline, CDR1 is KGHSH and CDR2 LQKENI. Trimming cost V 3 bases and J 4 bases; bases outside gene matches: 2. This CDR3 has 13 residues. CDR3 DNA sequence: TGTGCCAGCTCACCGGGACAGGTATACGAGCAGTACTTC. The encoded protein is CASSPGQVYEQYF.

The gene calls are TRBV16 and TRBJ2-3; 14 nucleotides align to TRBD2. CDR3 length: 20 amino acids. Germline V gene sequence: CDR1 KGHSY, CDR2 FQNENV. V lost 1 base, J lost 1 base, and 10 bases stayed unmatched. The CDR3 DNA sequence: TGTGCCAGCAGCCAATTGACTAGCGGGGGGGCCAGTCGCCGCACAGATACGCAGTATTTT. Its translation is CASSQLTSGGASRRTDTQYF.

The chain recombines TRBV7-9 with TRBJ2-7; 8 bases fit TRBD1. The CDR3 totals 15 residues. Germline CDR1 SEHNR, CDR2 FQNEAQ (reference sequence). V lost 5 bases to trimming and J lost 0 bases; unmatched junction nucleotides: 6. The DNA of the CDR3 is TGTGCCAGCAGCGCGGACAGGGCGAGCTCCTACGAGCAGTACTTC. Amino acid sequence: CASSADRASSYEQYF.

This clone was seen a single time. The chain couples TRBV4-3 to TRBJ1-2; D perhaps matches TRBD1 (6 bases). This CDR3 has 15 amino acids. Germline values: CDR1 LGHNA, CDR2 YSLEER. Trimming pared 6 bases from V and 4 bases from J, leaving 18 bases between. The CDR3 reads CASSRAGGAGYGYTF. CDR3 coding DNA: TGCGCCAGCAGTCGGGCCGGGGGGGCAGGCTATGGCTACACCTTC.

The rearrangement joins TRBV18 to TRBJ2-2, with D perhaps matching TRBD1 (6 bases). Trimming left V 1 base short and J 4 bases short, with 19 bases between. CDR1 KGHSH and CDR2 LQKENI come from the germline V gene. The CDR3 covers 18 residues. CDR3: CASSPRSGWGRSTGELFF. CDR3 coding DNA: TGTGCCAGCTCACCACGGTCAGGCTGGGGGCGAAGCACCGGGGAGCTGTTTTTT.

This chain joins TRBV29-1 and TRBJ2-3; 7 bases are shared with TRBD1. Germline CDR1 reads SQVTM; CDR2 reads ANQGSEA. The CDR3 spans 12 residues. V shed 7 bases, J shed 5 bases, and the junction held 6 bases outside the gene matches. CDR3 loop: CSAGTVRDTQYF. The CDR3 DNA reads TGCAGCGCTGGGACAGTTAGAGATACGCAGTATTTT.

The CDR3 nucleotides read TGTGCCAGCAGCTTAGGGGCTGTCGCGAACACCGGGGAGCTGTTTTTT. It specifies CASSLGAVANTGELFF. The V gene is TRBV7-9, the J gene TRBJ2-2; no clear D gene. Deletions cut 1 base from V and 0 bases from J, with 9 bases between. The V gene's germline CDR1 is SEHNR and CDR2 FQNEAQ (reference sequence). CDR3 size: 16 residues.

The rearrangement uses TRBV15 and TRBJ1-1, with D possibly being TRBD1 (6 bases). Trimming removed 5 bases from V and 8 bases from J, with 12 bases in between. This CDR3 has 12 amino acids. Germline CDR1 is LNHNV and CDR2 is YYDKDF (reference sequence). The CDR3: CATSVQGFEAFF. CDR3 sequence (DNA): TGTGCCACCAGCGTACAGGGTTTCGAAGCTTTCTTT.

V and J are TRBV18 and TRBJ1-1; D may be TRBD1 (6 bases). The CDR3 spans 14 residues. With 2 bases removed from V and 4 bases from J, the gap between germline ends came to 11 bases. Per germline, CDR1 KGHSH and CDR2 LQKENI. In DNA form, the CDR3 reads TGTGCCAGCTCACCATTATCACAGGGCACTGAAGCTTTCTTT. As protein: CASSPLSQGTEAFF.

This sequence joins TRBV4-1 and TRBJ2-5; D unresolved. Germline V gene data show CDR1 as MGHRA and CDR2 as YSYEKL. The CDR3 loop spans 12 amino acids. V was trimmed by 5 bases and J by 2 bases, leaving 6 bases between them. The CDR3 coding sequence is TGCGCCAGCAGCGACTTGCAAGAGACCCAGTACTTC. It encodes CASSDLQETQYF.

This clone was seen just once. The V and J genes are TRBV18 and TRBJ2-2, with D maybe TRBD1 (5 bases). The CDR3 covers 13 residues. CDR1 is KGHSH and CDR2 is LQKENI in the germline V gene. V was cut by 4 bases and J by 6 bases, with 9 bases left in between. This chain's CDR3 is CASSRREPGELFF. CDR3 nucleotides: TGTGCCAGCTCACGCAGGGAACCCGGGGAGCTGTTTTTT.

This clone was seen just once. This specimen includes other DNA sequences encoding the same CDR3. V usage is TRBV9 and J usage is TRBJ2-5; 8 bases agree with TRBD2. In germline, CDR1 is SGDLS, CDR2 YYNGEE. The CDR3 length is 17 residues. The junction had 12 bases not matched to a gene; V was cut back by 0 bases and J by 5 bases. CDR3 sequence (DNA): TGTGCCAGCAGCGTAGGGCGTGACGGGGGGGCCCGGGAGACCCAGTACTTC. This encodes CASSVGRDGGARETQYF.

Worth noting for this clone: This sample includes further DNA sequences coding for the same CDR3. This chain connects TRBV6-5 to TRBJ2-3; no clear D. The CDR3 is 11 amino acids. The V end was cut by 6 bases, the J end by 6 bases, with 7 bases between. CDR1 MNHEY and CDR2 SVGAGI come from the germline V gene. The CDR3 loop reads CASRSRDTQYF. CDR3 sequence (DNA): TGTGCCAGCAGGTCCAGGGATACGCAGTATTTT.

V and J are TRBV2 and TRBJ1-6; D call uncertain. This CDR3 contains 15 residues. Between the trimmed V and J ends, which lost 8 bases and 10 bases, there was a span of 21 bases. From germline, CDR1 is SNHLY and CDR2 FYNNEI. Written as DNA, the CDR3 is TGTGCCAGCCAGGTGGGGAGGGTGTCCGGGTCACCCCTCCACTTT. Amino acid sequence: CASQVGRVSGSPLHF.

The J gene is TRBJ1-4, the V gene TRBV12-5; 9 nucleotides agree with TRBD1. Trimming cost V 6 bases and J 10 bases; bases outside gene matches: 9. The CDR3 has 14 amino acids. CDR1 is LGHNT, CDR2 FRNRAP, per germline. The DNA for the CDR3 is TGTGCTAGTGGAGATCCTACAGGGGGCGGAAAACTGTTTTTT. This translates into CASGDPTGGGKLFF.

The chain combines TRBV6-2 or TRBV6-3 with TRBJ2-4, with D uncertain. CDR1 is MNHEY and CDR2 is SVGEGT in the germline V gene. CDR3 length equals 13 residues. V was trimmed by 3 bases and J by 3 bases, leaving 6 bases between them. The CDR3 is CASSYEDKNIQYF. The DNA of the CDR3 is TGTGCCAGCAGTTATGAGGACAAAAACATTCAGTACTTC.

The chain has TRBV5-1 and TRBJ2-3; 11 nucleotides align to TRBD2. V lost 4 bases to trimming and J lost 0 bases; unmatched junction nucleotides: 4. Germline V gene sequence: CDR1 SGHRS, CDR2 YFSETQ. CDR3 length: 16 residues. CDR3 bases: TGCGCCAGCAGCCTGGGACTAGCGGTGAGCACAGATACGCAGTATTTT. It specifies CASSLGLAVSTDTQYF.

The gene calls are TRBV2 and TRBJ2-5; unclear D gene. There are 14 residues in the CDR3. Germline lookup yields CDR1 SNHLY and CDR2 FYNNEI. V was clipped by 7 bases and J by 4 bases, with 16 bases between them. CDR3 sequence: CASKGPEASETQYF. In DNA form, the CDR3 reads TGTGCCAGCAAAGGCCCTGAGGCGTCAGAGACCCAGTACTTC.

The chain recombines TRBV4-2 with TRBJ2-5; 13 bases match TRBD2. CDR1 is LGHNA and CDR2 is YNFKEQ in the germline V gene. The length of the CDR3 is 17 residues. J gave up 5 bases and V 0 bases, and 6 bases lay outside the gene matches. CDR3 sequence: CASSQDPSTSGGETQYF. In DNA form, the CDR3 reads TGTGCCAGCAGCCAAGATCCGTCGACTAGCGGGGGGGAGACCCAGTACTTC.

The chain carries TRBV18 and TRBJ2-7; TRBD2 matches 9 bases. The J segment lost 2 bases and the V segment lost 6 bases, leaving 5 bases of the junction unmatched. Germline V lookup: CDR1 KGHSH, CDR2 LQKENI. The CDR3 has 14 residues. CDR3 in DNA: TGTGCCAGCTCGCCGGGACTAGCCACCTACGAGCAGTACTTC. Amino acid sequence: CASSPGLATYEQYF.